A single sample is the source of the 21 T cell receptor beta chains below, sequenced in a study of CD8+CD57+ T cells in acquired aplastic anemia. According to the study, genomic DNA was the template for TCR beta VDJ and CDR3 profiling. TCRdb recomputed calls from the reads with MiXCR, one row per CDR3 protein. The table records 200,000 to 250,000 distinct CDR3 sequences, less than 75% of them present only once. Before being chosen for sequencing, patients had shown CD8+CD57+ cell expansion by flow cytometry. Sequenced: sorted CD4+, CD8+, or CD8+CD57+ T cells (not recorded which) from PBMCs. The receptors here all came from a human donor with aplastic anemia.

The V and J genes are TRBV9 and TRBJ1-2; 9 bases line up with TRBD1. The CDR3 has 16 residues. CDR1 is SGDLS, CDR2 YYNGEE, per germline. V was clipped by 5 bases and J by 6 bases; unmatched bases: 14. The CDR3 DNA reads TGTGCCAGCAGGAATCTGGGGACAGGGTATACGGATGGCTACACCTTC. Translating gives CASRNLGTGYTDGYTF.

Only a few counts were recorded for this clonotype. The rearrangement links TRBV7-9 to TRBJ2-7, with a possible D match to TRBD2 (5 bases). V was clipped by 5 bases and J by 2 bases, with 13 bases between them. Germline assignment: CDR1 SEHNR and CDR2 FQNEAQ (reference sequence). The CDR3 is made up of 14 amino acids. The CDR3 DNA follows: TGTGCCAGCAGCACCCAGGACGGGACCTACGAGCAGTACTTC. This translates into CASSTQDGTYEQYF.

The V call is TRBV12-3 or TRBV12-4, the J call TRBJ2-5; D tentatively reads TRBD1 or TRBD2 (5 bases each). The V end was cut by 6 bases, the J end by 5 bases, with 16 bases between. CDR3 length: 14 amino acids. CDR3 sequence: CASSYARWGETQYF. In DNA form, the CDR3 reads TGTGCCAGCAGCTATGCTAGGTGGGGGGAGACCCAGTACTTC.

The gene calls are TRBV20-1 and TRBJ1-1; a weak D match, TRBD1 (5 bases). This CDR3 is 11 amino acids long. Germline V gives CDR1 DFQATT, CDR2 SNEGSKA (reference sequence). The CDR3 sequence: CRGGVNTEAFF. CDR3 bases: TGCAGGGGGGGTGTGAACACTGAAGCTTTCTTT.

This clonotype occurred once. For the CDR3, the DNA is TGCAGTGCTAGAGATTTGGGGGGTCGAACTTATGGCTACACCTTC. Translating gives CSARDLGGRTYGYTF. The chain employs TRBV20-1 and TRBJ1-2; TRBD1 might be the D (5 bases). CDR1 is DFQATT, CDR2 SNEGSKA, per germline (reference sequence). With 0 bases removed from V and 5 bases from J, the gap between germline ends came to 16 bases. The CDR3 runs to 15 residues.

Worth noting for this clonotype: Since the CDR3 does not end with the conserved phenylalanine or tryptophan, this likely comes from a read error. The chain links TRBV15 to TRBJ2-3; TRBD2 matches at 7 bases. The CDR3 is made up of 15 amino acids. Losses at the gene ends were 6 bases for V and 2 bases for J; bases not matched to a gene: 8. Looked up from germline, CDR1 is LNHNV and CDR2 is YYDKDF (reference sequence). For the CDR3, the DNA is TGTGCCACCAGGAAGCGGGGCCCTTTCACAGATACGCAGTATATT. Residues: CATRKRGPFTDTQYI.

The chain recombines TRBV14 with TRBJ2-1, with 7 bases aligning to TRBD1. V was clipped by 1 base and J by 10 bases; unmatched bases: 13. The CDR3 has 16 amino acids. Germline CDR1 and CDR2: SGHDN and FVKESK. CDR3: CASSQVRQGKMGEQFF. In DNA form, the CDR3 reads TGTGCCAGCAGCCAAGTTCGACAGGGAAAAATGGGGGAGCAGTTCTTC.

The chain links TRBV29-1 to TRBJ1-2, with a weak D call TRBD1 (5 bases). The CDR3 loop spans 12 amino acids. V lost 3 bases and J 10 bases, leaving 15 bases between the germline ends. CDR1 is SQVTM and CDR2 is ANQGSEA in the germline V gene. The CDR3 protein is CSVDHQGSDYTF. The DNA of the CDR3 is TGCAGCGTTGACCACCAGGGCAGTGACTACACCTTC.

This clonotype was detected ten times or more. This chain connects TRBV2 to TRBJ1-6, with D perhaps TRBD1 (6 bases). The CDR3 is 15 residues long. Deletions cut 10 bases from V and 3 bases from J, with 16 bases between. Germline CDR1 SNHLY, CDR2 FYNNEI. The CDR3 DNA reads as TGTGCCACCTACCGGGACAACCGCTATAATTCACCCCTCCACTTT. Translating it yields CATYRDNRYNSPLHF.

This clonotype came up a few times. A read error may produce the germline difference seen at one junction end. The J gene is TRBJ2-3, the V gene TRBV7-7; no clear D. Germline CDR1 and CDR2: SSHAT and FNYEAQ (reference sequence). The CDR3 totals 13 residues. Written as DNA, the CDR3 is TGTGCTAGCAGCTTAGCAATCGCAGATACGCAGTATTTT. It codes for CASSLAIADTQYF.

This clonotype was counted a single time. V usage is TRBV24-1 and J usage is TRBJ2-2, with D possibly being TRBD1 (6 bases). The CDR3 contains 15 residues. Trimming took off 6 bases at V and 1 base at J, with 11 bases between the two ends. Per germline, CDR1 KGHDR and CDR2 SFDVKD. The CDR3 bases are TGTGCCACCAGTAACAGGGACCGGAACACCGGGGAGCTGTTTTTT. Translated, it gives CATSNRDRNTGELFF.

The rearrangement uses TRBV7-2 and TRBJ2-7, with D perhaps matching TRBD2 (6 bases). V was shortened by 1 base and J by 3 bases, with 22 bases between the two germline ends. Looked up from germline, CDR1 is SGHTA and CDR2 is FQGNSA. The CDR3 length is 18 residues. CDR3 in amino acids: CASSLGPGLGTAIYEQYF. Written as DNA, the CDR3 is TGTGCCAGCAGCTTAGGGCCGGGTCTCGGGACTGCTATCTACGAGCAGTACTTC. Full variable domain (missing parts from reference TRBV7-2 and TRBJ2-7): GAGVSQSPSNKVTEKGKDVELRCDPISGHTALYWYRQSLGQGLEFLIYFQGNSAPDKSGLPSDRFSAERTGGSVSTLTIQRTQQEDSAVYLCASSLGPGLGTAIYEQYFGPGTRLTVT.

The chain carries TRBV4-2 and TRBJ1-1; D uncertain. Germline V gene sequence: CDR1 LGHNA, CDR2 YNFKEQ. Trimming removed 0 bases from V and 2 bases from J, with 7 bases in between. This CDR3 spans 14 amino acids. The chain's CDR3 is CASSQDVSNTEAFF. CDR3 nucleotides: TGTGCCAGCAGCCAAGACGTTTCAAACACTGAAGCTTTCTTT.

V usage is TRBV7-8 and J usage is TRBJ1-4; D is perhaps TRBD1 (6 bases). The V and J ends lost 5 bases and 1 base respectively, with 14 bases between them. The germline V gene encodes CDR1 SGHVS and CDR2 FQNEAQ. This CDR3 is built from 16 residues. CDR3 sequence: CASSRDLQGTNEKLFF. As DNA, the CDR3 is TGTGCCAGCAGCCGCGACCTACAGGGAACTAATGAAAAACTGTTTTTT.

The gene calls are TRBV7-7 and TRBJ2-3; no clear D. There are 14 residues in the CDR3. V was pared by 0 bases and J by 1 base, with 5 bases between. Germline assignment: CDR1 SSHAT and CDR2 FNYEAQ (reference sequence). The CDR3 loop is CASSLALRTDTQYF. The CDR3 bases are TGTGCCAGCAGCTTAGCGCTGCGCACAGATACGCAGTATTTT.

The chain employs TRBV14 and TRBJ2-1, with a weak D call TRBD1 (5 bases). The CDR3 runs to 16 residues. V lost 4 bases to trimming and J lost 6 bases, with 19 bases between them. CDR1 SGHDN and CDR2 FVKESK come from the germline V gene. This chain's CDR3 is CASSLRGTGACNEQFF. The CDR3 region has the DNA TGTGCCAGCAGCCTCAGAGGTACAGGAGCCTGCAATGAGCAGTTCTTC.

This clonotype was seen only a few times. The chain combines TRBV29-1 with TRBJ1-3; D unclear. This CDR3 comprises 12 residues. Germline CDR1 is SQVTM and CDR2 is ANQGSEA. The ends were cut back, 4 bases at V and 4 bases at J, with 8 bases in the middle. The CDR3 protein is CSVGDGGNTIYF. The CDR3 nucleotides read TGCAGCGTTGGAGACGGAGGAAACACCATATATTTT.

This clonotype was recorded a few times. The V and J genes are TRBV7-9 and TRBJ1-2; weak D call: TRBD1 (6 bases). V was clipped by 4 bases and J by 4 bases, with 16 bases between them. The V gene's germline CDR1 is SEHNR and CDR2 FQNEAQ (reference sequence). This CDR3 region has 15 residues. The CDR3: CASSSTGSGGYGYTF. The CDR3 DNA reads as TGTGCCAGCAGCTCAACAGGGTCTGGGGGCTATGGCTACACCTTC.

J is TRBJ1-6 and V is TRBV6-5; 10 bases are a match to TRBD1. J was trimmed by 10 bases and V by 2 bases; bases with no gene match: 8. The CDR3 sequence is 16 residues long. Germline V CDR1 and CDR2: MNHEY, SVGAGI. The CDR3 region has the DNA TGTGCCAGCAGTTACATCGGGACAGGGGTGAACTCACCCCTCCACTTT. It translates to CASSYIGTGVNSPLHF.

The CDR3 reads CASSEAEAYSNQPQHF. Written as DNA, the CDR3 is TGTGCCAGCAGTGAAGCGGAAGCTTATAGCAATCAGCCCCAGCATTTT. This chain links TRBV13 with TRBJ1-5, with unresolved D. This CDR3 contains 16 residues. Germline CDR1 is PRHDT and CDR2 is FYEKMQ (reference sequence). Trimming cost V 6 bases and J 0 bases, with 15 bases left between them. Variable domain in full (rest from reference TRBV13 and TRBJ1-5): AAGVIQSPRHLIKEKRETATLKCYPIPRHDTVYWYQQGPGQDPQFLISFYEKMQSDKGSIPDRFSAQQFSDYHSELNMSSLELGDSALYFCASSEAEAYSNQPQHFGDGTRLSIL.

Of note for this clonotype: No DNA is shown, since the ends of the CDR3 on it are uncertain; the CDR3 is the one TCRdb lists. The chain joins TRBV7-5 to TRBJ1-5; the table's D gene call, TRBD1, was not cross checked with the DNA. TRBV7-5 is a pseudogene locus. A total of 20 residues make up the CDR3, ends included. Here the CDR3 reads CISVPEAYYRGSNSNQPQHF.